The 21 T cell receptor beta chains below all came from one sample that was sequenced in a study of cytomegalovirus exposure and HLA in healthy donors. The PCR had 60 Vbeta and 13 Jbeta primers. Some clones are missing from TCRdb's copy, which holds only in-frame ones; the method was immunoSEQ multiplex PCR. The sample holds about 62,000 clones, around 87% seen once. Sequencing input: PBMCs. The receptors were sampled from a man aged 18 to 35 in good health and CMV-seronegative.

The rearrangement links TRBV7-8 to TRBJ2-7, with TRBD1 matching over 9 bases. CDR3 length equals 13 residues. Germline V gene data show CDR1 as SGHVS and CDR2 as FQNEAQ. J was trimmed by 6 bases and V by 5 bases; bases with no gene match: 5. The DNA for the CDR3 is TGTGCCAGCAGCGTACAGGGGGCGCGCGAGCAGTACTTC. Residues: CASSVQGAREQYF.

The rearrangement uses TRBV6-1 and TRBJ2-7; maybe TRBD1 (5 bases). From germline, CDR1 is MNHNS and CDR2 SASEGT. The V and J ends lost 2 bases and 1 base respectively, with 15 bases between them. The CDR3 is 16 amino acids. CDR3 residues: CASSELVQGTSYEQYF. CDR3 DNA sequence: TGTGCCAGCAGTGAATTGGTTCAGGGTACATCCTACGAGCAGTACTTC.

This clone was found a few times. The chain joins TRBV6-6 to TRBJ2-7, with a weak D call TRBD1 (7 bases). Looked up from germline, CDR1 is MNHNY and CDR2 is SVGAGI (reference sequence). The CDR3 has 14 amino acids. Trimming left V 6 bases short and J 3 bases short, with 15 bases between. This CDR3 reads CASSRGTADYEQYF. CDR3 nucleotides: TGTGCCAGCAGCCGGGGGACAGCCGACTACGAGCAGTACTTC.

This clone has a single count. V gene TRBV6-5 combines with J gene TRBJ2-7; no definite D call. Trimming shortened V by 4 bases and J by 1 base, and 11 bases separated the two germline ends. The germline gives CDR1 MNHEY, CDR2 SVGAGI. CDR3 length: 14 amino acids. The CDR3 nucleotides are TGTGCCAGCAGTTTCACCGCGACATCCTACGAGCAGTACTTC. Translating it yields CASSFTATSYEQYF.

The chain recombines TRBV6-1 with TRBJ1-6; 10 bases are a match to TRBD1. The CDR3 loop spans 15 amino acids. V shed 7 bases and J 9 bases; nucleotides not matched to a gene: 9. Germline CDR1 and CDR2: MNHNS and SASEGT. The CDR3 loop is CASTPRQGAVSPLHF. CDR3 DNA: TGTGCCAGCACCCCGAGACAGGGGGCTGTTTCACCCCTCCACTTT.

This chain connects TRBV6-5 to TRBJ1-3; 8 bases align to TRBD1. The germline V gene encodes CDR1 MNHEY and CDR2 SVGAGI. The junction had 5 bases not matched to a gene; V was cut back by 0 bases and J by 4 bases. This CDR3 is built from 16 residues. The CDR3 sequence is CASSYSRQGPGNTIYF. The CDR3 region has the DNA TGTGCCAGCAGTTACTCCCGACAGGGGCCGGGAAACACCATATATTTT.

This rearrangement joins TRBV27 to TRBJ1-6; D is perhaps TRBD1 (5 bases). Trimming left V 3 bases short and J 12 bases short, with 6 bases between. The length of the CDR3 is 11 residues. CDR1 and CDR2 (germline): MNHEY, SMNVEV (reference sequence). For the CDR3, the DNA is TGTGCCAGCAGTTTTAGGGGACCCCTCCACTTT. Amino acid sequence: CASSFRGPLHF.

The chain recombines TRBV5-1 with TRBJ2-1; no firm D call. The CDR3 extends over 15 amino acids. V was trimmed by 0 bases and J by 0 bases, leaving 7 bases between them. CDR1 SGHRS and CDR2 YFSETQ come from the germline V gene. The CDR3 sequence: CASSLDLSSYNEQFF. CDR3 DNA sequence: TGCGCCAGCAGCTTGGACCTGAGCTCCTACAATGAGCAGTTCTTC.

The chain uses TRBV10-1 and TRBJ1-1, with D hard to call. Per germline, CDR1 WNHNN and CDR2 SYGVQD (reference sequence). There are 13 residues in the CDR3. The ends were cut back, 6 bases at V and 1 base at J, with 9 bases in the middle. The CDR3 nucleotides are TGCGCCAGCAGGGCTTCGGGGAACACTGAAGCTTTCTTT. Its translation: CASRASGNTEAFF.

This rearrangement joins TRBV7-3 to TRBJ2-2; TRBD1 aligns across 10 bases. Trimming took 4 bases from V and 6 from J; bases not matched to a gene: 2. The CDR3 spans 14 residues. From germline, CDR1 is SGHTA and CDR2 FQGTGA. The CDR3 loop is CASSWDRGPGELFF. CDR3 DNA sequence: TGTGCCAGCAGCTGGGACAGGGGTCCCGGGGAGCTGTTTTTT.

This clone was recorded once. The chain couples TRBV27 to TRBJ2-4; D ambiguous. Germline loops: CDR1 MNHEY, CDR2 SMNVEV (reference sequence). This CDR3 region has 15 residues. V lost 3 bases, J lost 6 bases, and 15 bases lay in between. DNA for the CDR3: TGTGCCAGCAGTTTTCAGGCGCCGCCGGCAAACATTCAGTACTTC. It yields the protein CASSFQAPPANIQYF.

This chain uses TRBV6-5 with TRBJ2-2; D is perhaps TRBD1 (6 bases). Germline V CDR1 and CDR2: MNHEY, SVGAGI. V lost 5 bases, J lost 6 bases, and 10 bases lay in between. The CDR3 covers 13 residues. Here the CDR3 DNA reads TGTGCCAGCAGTACCCAGGGGCCCGGGGAGCTGTTTTTT. This sequence encodes CASSTQGPGELFF.

V and J are TRBV27 and TRBJ2-7; 11 bases map to TRBD1. Looked up from germline, CDR1 is MNHEY and CDR2 is SMNVEV (reference sequence). J was trimmed by 6 bases and V by 3 bases; bases with no gene match: 4. The CDR3 sequence is 14 residues long. The CDR3 nucleotides are TGTGCCAGCAGTTTCGGACAGGGGGCATTCGAGCAGTACTTC. Its translation: CASSFGQGAFEQYF.

CDR3 region: CASSYSGGGTTDTQYF. Here the CDR3 DNA reads TGTGCCAGCAGTTACTCTGGGGGGGGTACCACAGATACGCAGTATTTT. The chain employs TRBV6-5 and TRBJ2-3, with 7 bases lining up with TRBD2. Germline CDR1 and CDR2: MNHEY and SVGAGI. CDR3 length equals 16 residues. Trimming removed 0 bases from V and 2 bases from J; junction bases left unmatched: 5.

The chain joins TRBV7-2 to TRBJ2-3; D perhaps matches TRBD2 (5 bases). Germline V gene sequence: CDR1 SGHTA, CDR2 FQGNSA. Trimming cost V 2 bases and J 4 bases, with 10 bases left between them. The CDR3 has 14 residues. CDR3 coding DNA: TGTGCCAGCAGCTTAATATCGGGGTCAGATACGCAGTATTTT. Its protein product is CASSLISGSDTQYF.

The J gene is TRBJ2-1, the V gene TRBV4-1; 9 bases line up with TRBD1. CDR3 length: 14 amino acids. V was pared by 5 bases and J by 6 bases, with 5 bases of the junction left unmatched. The germline CDR1 and CDR2 sequences are MGHRA and YSYEKL. The CDR3 spells CASSSGTGINEQFF. The DNA of the CDR3 is TGCGCCAGCAGCTCCGGGACAGGGATCAATGAGCAGTTCTTC.

CDR3 region: CASRESYEQYF. The DNA for the CDR3 is TGTGCCAGCAGAGAGTCCTACGAGCAGTACTTC. This chain links TRBV28 with TRBJ2-7; D gene unclear. Trimming pared 6 bases from V and 1 base from J, leaving 4 bases between. CDR1 is MDHEN, CDR2 SYDVKM, per germline. This CDR3 has 11 residues.

The chain joins TRBV13 to TRBJ2-7, with D possibly TRBD1 on 7 matching bases. V was cut by 4 bases and J by 0 bases, with 16 bases left in between. This CDR3 comprises 16 residues. Germline CDR1 PRHDT, CDR2 FYEKMQ (reference sequence). CDR3 region: CASSWQGEENSYEQYF. The CDR3 DNA sequence: TGTGCCAGCAGCTGGCAGGGGGAGGAAAACTCCTACGAGCAGTACTTC. The whole variable domain, remainder taken from reference TRBV13 and TRBJ2-7, is AAGVIQSPRHLIKEKRETATLKCYPIPRHDTVYWYQQGPGQDPQFLISFYEKMQSDKGSIPDRFSAQQFSDYHSELNMSSLELGDSALYFCASSWQGEENSYEQYFGPGTRLTVT.

The gene calls are TRBV6-5 and TRBJ1-2; the match to TRBD1 covers 8 bases. CDR3 length: 15 amino acids. J lost 3 bases, V lost 8 bases, and 11 bases had no gene match. CDR1 MNHEY and CDR2 SVGAGI come from the germline V gene. As DNA, the CDR3 is TGTGCCAGCCAATCCCCCCAGGGGGCCTACTATGGCTACACCTTC. This translates into CASQSPQGAYYGYTF.

The chain joins TRBV13 to TRBJ1-2, with D possibly TRBD1 on 5 matching bases. V was clipped by 6 bases and J by 9 bases, with 11 bases between them. Germline CDR1 PRHDT, CDR2 FYEKMQ (reference sequence). This CDR3 is built from 11 residues. CDR3 coding DNA: TGTGCCAGCAGGTGGGGGGGTAGCTACACCTTC. Its protein is CASRWGGSYTF.

This clone was recorded only once. This sequence joins TRBV18 and TRBJ1-1; D uncertain. This CDR3 is built from 14 residues. Trimming took off 6 bases at V and 8 bases at J, with 19 bases between the two ends. Looked up from germline, CDR1 is KGHSH and CDR2 is LQKENI. The CDR3 DNA reads as TGTGCCAGCTCCCCCTCTACCCTCCCCCTGGAAGCTTTCTTT. The encoded protein is CASSPSTLPLEAFF.